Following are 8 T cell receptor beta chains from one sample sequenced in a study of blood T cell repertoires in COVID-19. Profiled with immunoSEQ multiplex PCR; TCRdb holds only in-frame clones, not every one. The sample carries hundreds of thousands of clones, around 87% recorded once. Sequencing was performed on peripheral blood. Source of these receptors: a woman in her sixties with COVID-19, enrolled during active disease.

The CDR3 reads CASRAQGAESQPQHF. The CDR3 DNA sequence: TGTGCCAGCAGGGCACAGGGGGCTGAAAGTCAGCCCCAGCATTTT. This chain uses TRBV6-5 with TRBJ1-5; TRBD1 aligns across 9 bases. Germline CDR1 is MNHEY and CDR2 is SVGAGI. This CDR3 has 15 amino acids. Trimming took 6 bases from V and 6 from J; bases not matched to a gene: 9.

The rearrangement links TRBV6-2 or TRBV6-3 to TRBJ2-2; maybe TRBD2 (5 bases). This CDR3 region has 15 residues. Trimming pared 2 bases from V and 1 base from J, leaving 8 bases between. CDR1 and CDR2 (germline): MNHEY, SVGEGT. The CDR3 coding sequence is TGTGCCAGCAGTTACAACCGGGGGAACACCGGGGAGCTGTTTTTT. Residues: CASSYNRGNTGELFF.

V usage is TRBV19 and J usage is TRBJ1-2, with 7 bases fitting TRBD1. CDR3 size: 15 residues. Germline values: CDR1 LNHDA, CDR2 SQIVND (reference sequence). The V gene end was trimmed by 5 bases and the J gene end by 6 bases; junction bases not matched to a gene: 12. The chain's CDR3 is CASSLLRGGADGYTF. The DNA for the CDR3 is TGTGCCAGTAGTCTCCTGAGAGGGGGCGCAGATGGCTACACCTTC.

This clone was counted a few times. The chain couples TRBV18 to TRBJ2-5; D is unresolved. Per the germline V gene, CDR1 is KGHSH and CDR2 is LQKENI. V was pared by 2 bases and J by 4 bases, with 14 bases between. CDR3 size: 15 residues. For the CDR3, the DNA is TGTGCCAGCTCACCAATCAGTACAGACCCAGAGACCCAGTACTTC. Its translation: CASSPISTDPETQYF. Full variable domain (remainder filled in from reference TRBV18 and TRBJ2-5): NAGVMQNPRHLVRRRGQEARLRCSPMKGHSHVYWYRQLPEEGLKFMVYLQKENIIDESGMPKERFSAEFPKEGPSILRIQQVVRGDSAAYFCASSPISTDPETQYFGPGTRLLVL.

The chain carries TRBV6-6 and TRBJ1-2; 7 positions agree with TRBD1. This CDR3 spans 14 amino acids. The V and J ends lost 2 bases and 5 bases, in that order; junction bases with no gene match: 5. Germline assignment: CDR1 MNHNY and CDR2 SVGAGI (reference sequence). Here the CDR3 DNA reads TGTGCCAGCAGTTACGAGGGGGCTGGGTATGGCTACACCTTC. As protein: CASSYEGAGYGYTF.

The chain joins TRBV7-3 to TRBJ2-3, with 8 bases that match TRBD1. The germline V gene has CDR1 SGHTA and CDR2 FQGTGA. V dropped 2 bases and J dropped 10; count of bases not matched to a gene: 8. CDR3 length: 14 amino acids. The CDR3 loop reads CASSLRQGARSQYF. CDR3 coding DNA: TGTGCCAGCAGCTTACGCCAGGGGGCACGGTCGCAGTATTTT.

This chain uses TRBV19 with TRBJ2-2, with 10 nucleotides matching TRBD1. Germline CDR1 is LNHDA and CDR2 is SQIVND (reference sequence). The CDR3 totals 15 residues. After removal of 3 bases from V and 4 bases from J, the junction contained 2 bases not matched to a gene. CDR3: CASSMWTGGTGELFF. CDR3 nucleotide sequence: TGTGCCAGTAGTATGTGGACAGGGGGCACCGGGGAGCTGTTTTTT.

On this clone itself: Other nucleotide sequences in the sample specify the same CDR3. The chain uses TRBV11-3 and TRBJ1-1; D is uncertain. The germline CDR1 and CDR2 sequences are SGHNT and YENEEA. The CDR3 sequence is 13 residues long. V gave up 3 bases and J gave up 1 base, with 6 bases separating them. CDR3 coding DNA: TGTGCCAGCAGCTTTCGGGAGAACACTGAAGCTTTCTTT. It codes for CASSFRENTEAFF.